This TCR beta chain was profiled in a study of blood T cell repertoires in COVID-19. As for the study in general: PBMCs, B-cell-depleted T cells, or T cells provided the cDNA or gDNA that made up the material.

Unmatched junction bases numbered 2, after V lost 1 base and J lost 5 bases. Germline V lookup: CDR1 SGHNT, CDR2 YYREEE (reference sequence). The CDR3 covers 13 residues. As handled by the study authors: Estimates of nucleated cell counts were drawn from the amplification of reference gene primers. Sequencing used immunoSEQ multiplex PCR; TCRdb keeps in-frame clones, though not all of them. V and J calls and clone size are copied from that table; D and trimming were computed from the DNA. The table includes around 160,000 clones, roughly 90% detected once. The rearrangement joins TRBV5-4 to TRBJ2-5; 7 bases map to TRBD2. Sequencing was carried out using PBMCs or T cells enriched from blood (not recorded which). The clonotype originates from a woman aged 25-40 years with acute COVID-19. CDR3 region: CASSLSGRETQYF. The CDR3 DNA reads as TGTGCCAGCAGCTTGTCCGGGAGGGAGACCCAGTACTTC.